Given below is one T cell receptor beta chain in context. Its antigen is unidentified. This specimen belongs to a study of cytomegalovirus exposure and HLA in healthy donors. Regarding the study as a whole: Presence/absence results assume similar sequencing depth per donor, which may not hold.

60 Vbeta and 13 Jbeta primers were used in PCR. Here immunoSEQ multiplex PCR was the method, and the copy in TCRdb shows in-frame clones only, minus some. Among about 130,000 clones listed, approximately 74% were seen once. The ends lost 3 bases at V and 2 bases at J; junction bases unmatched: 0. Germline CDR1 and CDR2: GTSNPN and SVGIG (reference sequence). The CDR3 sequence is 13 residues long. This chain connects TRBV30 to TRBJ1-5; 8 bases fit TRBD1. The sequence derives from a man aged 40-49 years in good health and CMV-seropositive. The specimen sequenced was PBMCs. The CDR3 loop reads CAWRTGGNQPQHF. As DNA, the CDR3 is TGTGCCTGGAGGACAGGGGGCAATCAGCCCCAGCATTTT.